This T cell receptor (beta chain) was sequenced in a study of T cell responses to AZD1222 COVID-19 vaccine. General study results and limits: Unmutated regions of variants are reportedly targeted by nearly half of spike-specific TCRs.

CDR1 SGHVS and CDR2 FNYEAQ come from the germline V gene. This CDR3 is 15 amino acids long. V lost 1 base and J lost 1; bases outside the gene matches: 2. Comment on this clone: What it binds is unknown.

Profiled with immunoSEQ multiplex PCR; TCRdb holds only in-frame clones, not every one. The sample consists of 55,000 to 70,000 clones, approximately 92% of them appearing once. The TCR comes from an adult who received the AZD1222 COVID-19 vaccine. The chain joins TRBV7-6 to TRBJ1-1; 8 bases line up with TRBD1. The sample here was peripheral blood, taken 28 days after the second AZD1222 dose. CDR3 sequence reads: CASSLGQGWNTEAFF. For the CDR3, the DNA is TGTGCCAGCAGCTTAGGACAGGGGTGGAACACTGAAGCTTTCTTT.